This T cell receptor beta chain emerged from a study of spatial heterogeneity in lung cancer. Overall study: The donor population consisted of some 67 patients with untreated, early-stage non-small cell lung cancer.

Trimming cost V 6 bases and J 4 bases; bases outside gene matches: 4. This CDR3 contains 13 residues. Time point denoted: blood at routine non-recurrence follow-up after resection. Every TCR cDNA molecule bore its own unique molecular identifier. TCRdb re-derived calls from the 5' RACE reads in MiXCR, one entry per CDR3 protein. There are roughly 120,000 distinct CDR3 sequences in the sample; roughly a tenth occur only once, and 24% lies in the top ten. This specimen was PBMCs, taken at follow-up. This sequence was found in a female donor with early-stage non-small cell lung cancer. J is TRBJ2-3 and V is TRBV12-3 or TRBV12-4; 7 bases are a match to TRBD1. The CDR3 sequence is CASRDRPPDTQYF. In DNA, the CDR3 is TGTGCCAGCAGGGACAGGCCTCCAGATACGCAGTATTTT.